Listed here is a single TCR beta chain. Its cognate antigen is unknown. The sample belongs to a study of cytomegalovirus exposure and HLA in healthy donors. Points from the study as a whole: Indistinguishability led to the exclusion of some V segments, TRBV6-2 and TRBV6-3 included. An analysis was carried out later, and it reportedly showed fewer N-insertions in an Asian-associated ancestry cluster than the approximately 610-donor mean. Among immune exposure information, only CMV serostatus was available.

A multiplex PCR was run with 60 Vbeta primers and 13 Jbeta primers. Some clones are missing from TCRdb's copy, which holds only in-frame ones; the method was immunoSEQ multiplex PCR. This sample has about 120,000 clones, with 75% to 90% found just once. The germline CDR1 and CDR2 sequences are SGHAT and FQDESV (reference sequence). V was pared by 4 bases and J by 2 bases, with 8 bases between. The CDR3 contains 13 residues. Sequencing input: PBMCs. This sequence joins TRBV11-1 and TRBJ1-1, with a weak D call TRBD1 (6 bases). The sequence was collected from a man aged 35-49 years in good health and CMV-seronegative. The CDR3 is CASSSQGNTEAFF. For the CDR3, the DNA is TGTGCCAGCAGCTCACAGGGAAACACTGAAGCTTTCTTT.